The rows below give T cell receptor beta chains drawn from one sample of a study of T cells in Graves' hyperthyroidism and ophthalmopathy. A single record per CDR3 protein comes from TCRdb applying MiXCR to the multiplex PCR reads. The repertoire holds under 300,000 distinct CDR3 sequences, with roughly 13% as singletons. The sample was blood. These receptors all come from a woman in her forties with Graves' hyperthyroidism. The CDR3 runs from the conserved cysteine through the conserved F or W. A D gene is named only where the DNA matches it firmly. The size field is filled for only some rows; it gives once, few, many or a size class.

j_call,d_call,clone_size,v_call,cdr3_nt,cdr3_aa
TRBJ1-3,-,many,TRBV11-2,TGTGCCAGCAGCCGTGACAGGACGAGCTCTGGAAACACCATATATTTT,CASSRDRTSSGNTIYF
TRBJ2-7,TRBD2,many,TRBV28,TGTGCCAGCAGTTTAGGTAGCGGGAACTACGAGCAGTACTTC,CASSLGSGNYEQYF
TRBJ2-2,-,many,TRBV15,TGTGCCACCAGCAGAGTCTGGGCGGGATCTTCCGGGGAGCTGTTTTTT,CATSRVWAGSSGELFF
TRBJ2-1,-,-,TRBV18,TGTGCCAGCTTAAATCCGGGACGGAGCTCCTACAATGAGCAGTTCTTC,CASLNPGRSSYNEQFF
TRBJ2-1,-,few,TRBV5-6,TGTGCCAGCAGCGTACTAGGAGGGTCCTACAATGAGCAGTTCTTC,CASSVLGGSYNEQFF
TRBJ2-5,TRBD1,-,TRBV7-3,TGTGCCAGCAGCTTCGGGACAGGGAACTCGGGAGAGACCCAGTACTTC,CASSFGTGNSGETQYF
TRBJ2-7,-,many,TRBV7-2,TGTGCCAGCAGCTTTGGGGGAGATATCTCCTACGAGCAGTACTTC,CASSFGGDISYEQYF
TRBJ2-1,-,-,TRBV11-1,TGTGCCAGCAGCAGTTTGGTGGAAAAGTTCTTC,CASSSLVEKFF
TRBJ2-2,TRBD2,-,TRBV7-6,TGTGCCAACAGCCGAGGACTAGCGGGAGTTAGCGGGGAGCTGTTTTTT,CANSRGLAGVSGELFF
TRBJ1-5,-,few,TRBV5-1,TGCGCCAGCAGCTTGGAAGGGGGTCGCAATCAGCCCCAGCATTTT,CASSLEGGRNQPQHF
TRBJ2-7,TRBD2,many,TRBV2,TGTGCCAGCAAGCTCGGACTAGGAAATTTCGAGCAGTACTTC,CASKLGLGNFEQYF
TRBJ1-5,-,-,TRBV19,TGTGCCAGTGGAGATTATAGCAATCAGCCCCAGCATTTT,CASGDYSNQPQHF
TRBJ2-1,TRBD2,few,TRBV7-2,TGTGCCAGCAGCTTAGCTCCTGGCCAGCGGGAGCTCTTCAATGAGCAGTTCTTC,CASSLAPGQRELFNEQFF
TRBJ1-2,-,-,TRBV2,TGTGCCAGCAGTAAACAGGGTTTTGACTATGGCTACACCTTC,CASSKQGFDYGYTF
TRBJ2-1,TRBD2,many,TRBV2,TGTGCCAGCAGGGACCGGACTAGCGGGAGAAGTGAGCAGTTCTTC,CASRDRTSGRSEQFF
TRBJ2-7,-,many,TRBV3-1,TGTGCCAGCAGCCAAGGATATATGTACGAGCAGTACTTC,CASSQGYMYEQYF
TRBJ2-5,-,many,TRBV11-1,TGTGCCAGCAGCTTAACCCACGGACTTCAAGAGACCCAGTACTTC,CASSLTHGLQETQYF
TRBJ1-5,-,many,TRBV20-1,TGCAGTGCTAGAAGAGGGGTCGGGAAATATAGCAATCAGCCCCAGCATTTT,CSARRGVGKYSNQPQHF
TRBJ2-3,TRBD2,many,TRBV3-1,TGTGCCAGCAGCCCGGGAGGTAGCGGGATATGTACGCAGTATTTT,CASSPGGSGICTQYF
TRBJ2-7,TRBD1,many,TRBV11-3,TGTGCCAGCAGCGACGGGACAGGGGCAAACGAGCAGTACTTC,CASSDGTGANEQYF
TRBJ2-2,-,many,TRBV10-1,TGCGCCAGCAGACGGGAGTCGAGCACCGGGGAGCTGTTTTTT,CASRRESSTGELFF
TRBJ2-3,-,many,TRBV2,TGTGCCAGCAATAGGGACACCGACCGGGATACGCAGTATTTT,CASNRDTDRDTQYF
TRBJ2-3,TRBD2,few,TRBV29-1,TGCAGCGCCCCGACTAGCGGGAGAACGCAGTATTTT,CSAPTSGRTQYF
TRBJ2-7,-,-,TRBV19,TGTGCCAGTAGTCTAGGAGGGTACTACGAGCAGTACTTC,CASSLGGYYEQYF
TRBJ1-2,TRBD1,few,TRBV5-4,TGTGCCAGCAGCCCGCAGGGGGGCCCATTCTATGGCTACACCTTC,CASSPQGGPFYGYTF
TRBJ2-5,TRBD2,many,TRBV11-3,TGTGCCAGCAGCTTAGCCAAGAGACTAGCGGGAGGGCATAACCAAGAGACCCAGTACTTC,CASSLAKRLAGGHNQETQYF